These 5 T cell receptor beta chains were sequenced from one sample in a study of cytomegalovirus exposure and HLA in healthy donors. A multiplex PCR was run with 60 Vbeta primers and 13 Jbeta primers. Some clones are missing from TCRdb's copy, which holds only in-frame ones; the method was immunoSEQ multiplex PCR. The table includes about 77,000 clones, around 78% detected once. Sequencing was performed on PBMCs. Source of these receptors: a man aged 40-49 years in good health and CMV-seronegative.

This clone was counted once. The rearrangement joins TRBV19 to TRBJ2-1; 7 nucleotides align to TRBD1. The germline V gene encodes CDR1 LNHDA and CDR2 SQIVND (reference sequence). V was pared by 2 bases and J by 4 bases, with 11 bases of the junction left unmatched. There are 17 residues in the CDR3. The CDR3 DNA reads as TGTGCCAGTAGTATAAGGCCTGACAGGGTAGATTACAATGAGCAGTTCTTC. This codes for CASSIRPDRVDYNEQFF.

V usage is TRBV6-1 and J usage is TRBJ2-2; 14 bases align to TRBD2. The V segment lost 5 bases and the J segment 6 bases; nucleotides outside the gene matches: 8. This CDR3 is 17 amino acids long. The germline V gene encodes CDR1 MNHNS and CDR2 SASEGT. CDR3 nucleotide sequence: TGTGCCAGCAGTAAAGGACTAGCGGGAGGAGGATCCGGGGAGCTGTTTTTT. It yields the protein CASSKGLAGGGSGELFF.

The J gene is TRBJ1-1, the V gene TRBV5-1; the match to TRBD1 covers 9 bases. The CDR3 spans 16 residues. In germline, CDR1 is SGHRS, CDR2 YFSETQ. The V and J ends lost 3 bases and 4 bases, in that order; junction bases with no gene match: 10. The CDR3 is CASSWDGQGQGTEAFF. DNA for the CDR3: TGCGCCAGCAGCTGGGACGGACAGGGGCAGGGCACTGAAGCTTTCTTT.

This clone appeared once. The V and J genes are TRBV9 and TRBJ2-3, with D unresolved. Germline CDR1 reads SGDLS; CDR2 reads YYNGEE. The CDR3 is 15 amino acids. The V gene lost 0 bases and the J gene lost 3 bases, with 11 bases spanning the gap. CDR3 amino acids: CASSVAPLPTDTQYF. In nucleotides, the CDR3 is TGTGCCAGCAGCGTAGCGCCCCTACCGACAGATACGCAGTATTTT.

This clone was seen a few times. This chain connects TRBV7-9 to TRBJ1-4, with unresolved D. The CDR3 spans 15 residues. Germline loops: CDR1 SEHNR, CDR2 FQNEAQ (reference sequence). Trimming shortened V by 5 bases and J by 0 bases, and 10 bases separated the two germline ends. The CDR3 protein is CASSPPGATNEKLFF. CDR3 coding DNA: TGTGCCAGCAGCCCTCCGGGAGCAACTAATGAAAAACTGTTTTTT. Full variable domain (missing parts from reference TRBV7-9 and TRBJ1-4): DTGVSQNPRHKITKRGQNVTFRCDPISEHNRLYWYRQTLGQGPEFLTYFQNEAQLEKSRLLSDRFSAERPKGSFSTLEIQRTEQGDSAMYLCASSPPGATNEKLFFGSGTQLSVL.